This T cell receptor (beta chain) derives from a study of blood T cell repertoires in COVID-19. Generated by immunoSEQ multiplex PCR, the TCRdb table keeps only in-frame clones and is missing some. The table records 25,000 to 30,000 clones, approximately 94% of them present only once. V gave up 1 base and J gave up 7 bases; unmatched junction bases: 10. CDR3 length: 16 amino acids. Germline-derived CDR1 and CDR2 are LGHNA and YNFKEQ. The TCR comes from a human donor with active COVID-19. The donor label of this sample is uncertain. Sample: peripheral blood. V is TRBV4-2 and J is TRBJ1-5; 7 bases line up with TRBD1. The CDR3 loop is CASSQVGRQGEQPQHF. The DNA of the CDR3 is TGTGCCAGCAGCCAAGTGGGGAGACAGGGCGAGCAGCCCCAGCATTTT.